This TCR beta chain was profiled in a study of graft-versus-host responses after intestinal transplantation. Study outcomes and limitations: High graft-versus-host to host-versus-graft clonal ratios were seen in allografts of patients with graft-donor T cell macrochimerism. Recipient marrow showed GvH clones, some seen first in ileum or blood. Researchers found peak circulating GvH clone levels linked to early post-transplant HvG declines.

V gave up 6 bases and J gave up 2 bases; unmatched junction bases: 8. In germline, CDR1 is MNHEY, CDR2 SVGAGI. The CDR3 covers 15 residues. TCRdb keeps only in-frame clones here, not all; method: immunoSEQ multiplex PCR. There are around 110,000 clones in the sample; just over 90% occur only once, and approximately 0.18% lies in the top ten. Points on this clone: What it binds is not known.

The chain couples TRBV6-5 to TRBJ2-7; 9 bases match TRBD1. This clonotype was obtained from a human donor who received an intestinal transplant. The sample in question was unstimulated CD4+ T cells sorted from spleen or lymph node cells, obtained before intestinal transplant. The CDR3 coding sequence is TGTGCCAGCAGGGGTAACAGGGGGCTACCCTACGAGCAGTACTTC. This translates into CASRGNRGLPYEQYF.